This T cell receptor beta chain was sequenced during a study of blood T cell repertoires in COVID-19. Authors' processing steps: Amplified reference gene primers provided the basis for estimating nucleated cell counts. The repertoire was sequenced with immunoSEQ multiplex PCR; TCRdb's copy has only in-frame clones and lacks some. V and J calls and clone size are given by that table; D and trimming were obtained from the DNA. The sample carries roughly 330,000 clones, more than 75% recorded once. Germline CDR1 reads SGHTS; CDR2 reads YDEGEE. Trimming shortened V by 0 bases and J by 0 bases, and 4 bases separated the two germline ends. This CDR3 contains 15 residues. Participants' own reports of clinical history determined their cohort assignment.

This sequence originates from a woman younger than 30 who had recovered from COVID-19. Sequenced sample: PBMCs or T cells enriched from blood (not recorded which). This chain connects TRBV5-8 to TRBJ2-6; no definite D call. The chain's CDR3 is CASSLAGSGANVLTF. In DNA, the CDR3 is TGTGCCAGCAGCTTGGCCGGCTCTGGGGCCAACGTCCTGACTTTC.